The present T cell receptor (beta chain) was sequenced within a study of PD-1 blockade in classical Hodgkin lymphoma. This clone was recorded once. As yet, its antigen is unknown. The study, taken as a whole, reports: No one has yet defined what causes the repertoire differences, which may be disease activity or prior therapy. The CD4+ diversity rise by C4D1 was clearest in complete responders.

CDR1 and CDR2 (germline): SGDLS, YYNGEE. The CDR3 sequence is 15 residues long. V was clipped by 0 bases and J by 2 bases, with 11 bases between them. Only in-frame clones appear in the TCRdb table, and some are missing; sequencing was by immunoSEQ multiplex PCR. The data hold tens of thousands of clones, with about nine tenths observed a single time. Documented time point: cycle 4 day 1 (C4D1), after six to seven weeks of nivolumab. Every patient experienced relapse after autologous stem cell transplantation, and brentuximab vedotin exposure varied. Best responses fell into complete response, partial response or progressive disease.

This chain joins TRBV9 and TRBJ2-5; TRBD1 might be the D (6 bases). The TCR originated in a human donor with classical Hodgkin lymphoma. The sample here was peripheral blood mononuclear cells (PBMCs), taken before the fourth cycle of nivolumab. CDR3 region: CASSVGPQGQETQYF. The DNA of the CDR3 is TGTGCCAGCAGCGTAGGTCCACAGGGACAAGAGACCCAGTACTTC.